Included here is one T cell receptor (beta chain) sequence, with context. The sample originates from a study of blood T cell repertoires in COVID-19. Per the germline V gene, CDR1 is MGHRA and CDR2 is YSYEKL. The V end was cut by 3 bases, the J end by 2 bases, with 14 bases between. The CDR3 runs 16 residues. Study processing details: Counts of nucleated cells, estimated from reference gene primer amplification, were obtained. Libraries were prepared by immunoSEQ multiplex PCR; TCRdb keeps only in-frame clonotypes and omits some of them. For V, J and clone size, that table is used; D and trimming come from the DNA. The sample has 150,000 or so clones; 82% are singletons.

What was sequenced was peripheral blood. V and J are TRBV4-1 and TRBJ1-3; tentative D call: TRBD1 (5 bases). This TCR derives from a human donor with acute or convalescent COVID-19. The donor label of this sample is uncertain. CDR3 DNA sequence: TGCGCCAGCAGCCACCTCTGGCGGGGACCTGGAAACACCATATATTTT. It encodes CASSHLWRGPGNTIYF.